What follows are 14 T cell receptor beta chains derived from one specimen sequenced in a study of CD8+ T cells in alopecia areata. RNA, once extracted, was reverse transcribed into cDNA for use as the sequencing template. The repertoire was sequenced with immunoSEQ multiplex PCR; TCRdb's copy has only in-frame clones and lacks some. The sample includes 15,000 to 20,000 clones, none of them occurring once. The sorting of pooled cutaneous lymph node cells relied on CD4, CD8alpha, NKG2D, NKG2ACE and other markers. Specimen: CD8+ T cells sorted from a lymph node. These receptors came from a C3H/HeJ mouse with alopecia areata. This strain's MHC haplotype is H2-k.

On this clone: Mouse germline and gene names are used. From the germline J gene comes the end of the CDR3, since the read stops 4 residues before it. This sequence joins TRBV16 and TRBJ2-2; 7 nucleotides agree with TRBD1. Germline V CDR1 and CDR2: SGHSA, FRNQAP. The CDR3 contains 16 residues. Germline trimming cut 1 base from V and 0 bases from J; bases unmatched to any gene: 2. CDR3 DNA (partial): TGTGCAAGCAGCTTAGTTGACAGGGCAAACACCGGG. The encoded protein is CASSLVDRANTG. The whole CDR3 protein reads CASSLVDRANTGQLYF.

This clone was detected ten times or more. The gene symbols are mouse symbols. From the germline J gene comes the end of the CDR3, since the read stops 4 residues before it. The rearrangement uses TRBV17 and TRBJ2-7, with 8 bases identical to TRBD2. V dropped 0 bases and J dropped 3; count of bases not matched to a gene: 1. Germline CDR1 MNHDT, CDR2 YYDKIL. The CDR3 spans 14 residues. CDR3 DNA, as far as it was read: TGTGCTAGCAGTAGAGACTGGGGGGACTAT. Protein product: CASSRDWGDY. The full-length CDR3 reads as CASSRDWGDYEQYF. Filled out from reference TRBV17 and TRBJ2-7, the complete variable domain reads DTTVKQNPRYKLARVGKPVNLICSQTMNHDTMYWYQKKPNQAPKLLLFYYDKILNREADTFEKFQSSRPNNSFCSLYIGSAGLEYSAMYLCASSRDWGDYEQYFGPGTRLTVL.

The sample holds many counts of this clone. The gene symbols are mouse symbols. The sequence runs out 4 residues before the end of the CDR3; the remainder is reconstructed from the germline J gene. The chain employs TRBV13-3 and TRBJ2-3; 7 nucleotides match TRBD1. CDR1 and CDR2 (germline): NNHDY, SYVADS. The V segment lost 3 bases and the J segment 3 bases; nucleotides outside the gene matches: 4. CDR3 size: 14 residues. The CDR3 bases that were read are TGTGCCAGCAGTGCCCCGGACAGGGCAGAA. Its protein product is CASSAPDRAE. The whole CDR3 is CASSAPDRAETLYF.

This clone turned up a few times. Gene names are the mouse ones. The CDR3 region is CASSGGLGTGQLYF. The DNA read from the CDR3 is TGTGCCAGCAGCGGGGGGCTGGGCACCGGG. The chain carries TRBV13-3 and TRBJ2-2, with D perhaps TRBD2 (7 bases). The read stops 4 residues short of the end of the CDR3; the missing end is completed from the germline J gene. Germline V gene sequence: CDR1 NNHDY, CDR2 SYVADS. The CDR3 loop spans 14 amino acids. V was pared by 5 bases and J by 4 bases, with 12 bases between.

Note on this clone: Gene names are the mouse ones. The read ends 4 residues early relative to the CDR3; the germline J gene fills the gap. The rearrangement links TRBV19 to TRBJ1-1; D unclear. The CDR3 loop spans 15 amino acids. In germline, CDR1 is FNHDT, CDR2 SITEND (reference sequence). Deletions cut 3 bases from V and 0 bases from J, with 12 bases between. CDR3 DNA, as far as it was read: TGTGCCAGCAGTACCCCAGGCAAAGCAAACACA. Protein product: CASSTPGKANT. In full, the CDR3 reads CASSTPGKANTEVFF.

Ten or more counts support this clone. Gene names refer to mouse genes. The CDR3 goes on 4 residues after the read ends, and that part is filled in from the germline J gene. The chain links TRBV13-3 to TRBJ2-1, with unresolved D. V lost 3 bases to trimming and J lost 4 bases, with 5 bases between them. This CDR3 region has 12 residues. The V gene's germline CDR1 is NNHDY and CDR2 SYVADS. The chain's CDR3 is CASSVKYAEQFF. The part of the CDR3 DNA that was read is TGTGCCAGCAGTGTCAAGTATGCT.

Comment on this clone: The germline and genes are mouse ones. The read terminates 4 residues ahead of where the CDR3 ends, so the germline J gene completes it. The chain recombines TRBV19 with TRBJ2-1; 7 bases map to TRBD1. CDR1 is FNHDT, CDR2 SITEND, per germline (reference sequence). The V segment lost 6 bases and the J segment 3 bases; nucleotides outside the gene matches: 6. The CDR3 contains 14 residues. The CDR3 spells CASTFRDSYAEQFF. The covered CDR3 bases are TGTGCCAGCACCTTCCGGGACAGCTATGCT.

There are many counts of this clone. The listed genes are named as in mouse. The read gets to within 4 residues of the CDR3 end, and the germline J gene fills in the rest. The V call is TRBV19, the J call TRBJ2-7; TRBD2 matches at 7 bases. The CDR3 consists of 15 residues. V shed 0 bases, J shed 0 bases, and the junction held 3 bases outside the gene matches. Germline V lookup: CDR1 FNHDT, CDR2 SITEND (reference sequence). CDR3: CASSIDSGGSYEQYF. The CDR3 DNA, read in part, is TGTGCCAGCAGTATAGACTCTGGGGGCTCCTAT. The complete variable domain, with remaining parts taken from reference TRBV19 and TRBJ2-7, reads GGIITQTPKFLIGQEGQKLTLKCQQNFNHDTMYWYRQDSGKGLRLIYYSITENDLQKGDLSEGYDASREKKSSFSLTVTSAQKNEMAVFLCASSIDSGGSYEQYFGPGTRLTVL.

This clone has at least ten counts. The gene names given are mouse names. The read falls 4 residues short of the CDR3 end, and the missing part is taken from the germline J gene. The J gene is TRBJ1-2, the V gene TRBV13-3; tentatively, D is TRBD1 (6 bases). The CDR3 is 16 residues long. Germline CDR1 NNHDY, CDR2 SYVADS. V was shortened by 0 bases and J by 0 bases, with 12 bases between the two germline ends. This CDR3 reads CASSDAKGQANSDYTF. The sequenced part of the CDR3 DNA is TGTGCCAGCAGTGATGCAAAGGGACAAGCAAACTCC.

The table lists this clone with a few counts. Mouse germline and gene names are used. From the germline J gene comes the end of the CDR3, since the read stops 4 residues before it. The chain has TRBV13-2 and TRBJ2-1; 9 bases line up with TRBD2. The V gene end was trimmed by 5 bases and the J gene end by 3 bases; junction bases not matched to a gene: 6. The CDR3 runs to 15 residues. Germline V gives CDR1 NNHNN, CDR2 SYGAGS (reference sequence). The CDR3 loop is CASGRLGEGYAEQFF. Incomplete CDR3 DNA: TGTGCCAGCGGCCGACTGGGGGAAGGCTATGCT.

This clone was observed many times. The gene symbols are mouse symbols. The read comes to an end 4 residues before the CDR3 does, leaving the germline J gene to fill in the end. The chain has TRBV16 and TRBJ1-1; 8 bases map to TRBD1. The length of the CDR3 is 14 residues. CDR1 and CDR2 (germline): SGHSA, FRNQAP. The junction had 4 bases not matched to a gene; V was cut back by 4 bases and J by 3 bases. The CDR3 bases that were read are TGTGCAAGCAGCTACAGGGGGAGAGACACA. This sequence encodes CASSYRGRDT. Given in full, the CDR3 is CASSYRGRDTEVFF.

This clone was recorded many times. The genes are named according to mouse. Read sequence stops 4 residues before the CDR3 end, and the germline J gene provides the missing end. The chain couples TRBV13-3 to TRBJ2-3; possibly TRBD1 for D (5 bases). The CDR3 is 14 amino acids. CDR1 and CDR2 (germline): NNHDY, SYVADS. V lost 3 bases to trimming and J lost 1 base, with 9 bases between them. CDR3 loop: CASSAQGGAETLYF. Incomplete CDR3 DNA: TGTGCCAGCAGTGCCCAGGGCGGTGCAGAA.

This clone was recorded a few times. Mouse gene names and germline throughout. The observed sequence ends 4 residues before the CDR3 terminus, with the missing tail filled in from the germline J gene. J is TRBJ2-4 and V is TRBV31; TRBD2 is a possible D gene (6 bases). V lost 5 bases, J lost 0 bases, and 6 bases lay in between. The CDR3 sequence is 12 residues long. CDR1 and CDR2 from the germline V gene are GKSSPN and SITVG. The DNA read from the CDR3 is TGTGCCTGGTGGGGGAGTCAAAAC. This sequence encodes CAWWGSQN. The whole CDR3 protein reads CAWWGSQNTLYF.

This clone occurred many times. The germline and genes are mouse ones. With the read ending 4 residues before the CDR3 end, the germline J gene is used to fill in that end. The chain has TRBV13-3 and TRBJ2-3; the D gene is possibly TRBD2 (5 bases). This CDR3 comprises 16 residues. Deletions cut 1 base from V and 0 bases from J, with 12 bases between. Germline V gene lookup returns CDR1 NNHDY and CDR2 SYVADS. The CDR3 bases that were read are TGTGCCAGCAGTGATAGAGCCAGGACTAGTGCAGAA. Translation: CASSDRARTSAE. The CDR3 reads in full as CASSDRARTSAETLYF.